This TCR beta chain was recovered during a study of PD-1 blockade in classical Hodgkin lymphoma. Notes on the study in general: Complete responders entered with baseline diversity on par with newly diagnosed patients, the results showed.

Germline V gene lookup returns CDR1 SQVTM and CDR2 ANQGSEA. Trimming took off 6 bases at V and 2 bases at J, with 16 bases between the two ends. This CDR3 has 14 residues. Each and every patient relapsed after autologous stem cell transplantation, and patients got differing brentuximab vedotin exposure. Applied to thawed PBMCs, magnetic negative selection was the method used to isolate CD8+ T cells. The method was immunoSEQ multiplex PCR; TCRdb's version includes in-frame clones alone and lacks a portion of them. The sample carries over 25,000 clones, 70% to 90% recorded once. Points on this clone: Its specificity is unknown.

The receptor was isolated from a human donor with classical Hodgkin lymphoma. The source material was CD8+ T cells from blood, sampled at baseline. V usage is TRBV29-1 and J usage is TRBJ2-5; the D gene is possibly TRBD2 (7 bases). Here the CDR3 DNA reads TGCAGCGTAGGGGGGGGTAGTCGGCAAGAGACCCAGTACTTC. Translation gives CSVGGGSRQETQYF.